These T cell receptor beta chains were read from a single sample in a study of CD8+CD57+ T cells in acquired aplastic anemia. Via MiXCR, TCRdb re-called the reads, giving one row per CDR3 protein. The sample contains 100,000 to 130,000 distinct CDR3 sequences, approximately 49% of which appear only once. Sequencing was done on a sample of sorted CD4+, CD8+, or CD8+CD57+ T cells (not recorded which) from PBMCs. Every receptor here comes from a human donor in good health, serving as a control. Both conserved end residues are part of each CDR3. D genes are given only for firm matches. Clone size is shown for a subset of rows, as once, few, many or a class of expanded clone.

DNA: TGCGCCAGCAGTGAGGGACAGGTCCAGTACTTC; CDR3: CASSEGQVQYF; D: TRBD1; size: -; V: TRBV10-1; J: TRBJ2-7
DNA: TGCGCCATCAGCCAAACCATAGCGGGGGGGCGGCATGAGCAGTTCTTC; CDR3: CAISQTIAGGRHEQFF; D: TRBD2; size: -; V: TRBV4-1; J: TRBJ2-1
DNA: TGTGCCAGCAGCTCGGACAGGGGGTTAAGGACTGAAGCTTTCTTT; CDR3: CASSSDRGLRTEAFF; D: TRBD1; size: many; V: TRBV9; J: TRBJ1-1
DNA: TGTGCCAGCAGCCCCAGACCGGGACTAGCGGGGGTGAGCTCCTACAATGAGCAGTTCTTC; CDR3: CASSPRPGLAGVSSYNEQFF; D: TRBD2; size: -; V: TRBV4-2; J: TRBJ2-1
DNA: TGTGCCAGCAGCTTGGCGGGGGAGGGCACAGATACGCAGTATTTT; CDR3: CASSLAGEGTDTQYF; D: -; size: many; V: TRBV5-5; J: TRBJ2-3
DNA: TGTGCCACCAGTGATCCGGGACAAGCCAAAAACATTCAGTACTTC; CDR3: CATSDPGQAKNIQYF; D: -; size: -; V: TRBV24-1; J: TRBJ2-4
DNA: TGTGCCAGCAGCTTGGGCGGATCTGGAAACACCATATATTTT; CDR3: CASSLGGSGNTIYF; D: -; size: many; V: TRBV13; J: TRBJ1-3
DNA: TGTGCCAGCAGCTCCGGCGGGGGGCCGGAGACCCAGTACTTC; CDR3: CASSSGGGPETQYF; D: TRBD2; size: -; V: TRBV7-2; J: TRBJ2-5
DNA: TGTGCCAGCAGCGCCCTAGGGACCCAGTACTTC; CDR3: CASSALGTQYF; D: -; size: -; V: TRBV13; J: TRBJ2-5
DNA: TGCGCCAGCAGCCCAGAGCTAACAGGGGGGTGGGCTGAAGCTTTCTTT; CDR3: CASSPELTGGWAEAFF; D: TRBD1; size: few; V: TRBV4-3; J: TRBJ1-1
DNA: TGTGCCAGCAGTTCCAGGGGACAAACACGTTCTGGCTACACCTTC; CDR3: CASSSRGQTRSGYTF; D: -; size: -; V: TRBV6-5; J: TRBJ1-2
DNA: TGTGCCAGTTCCGGGACTAGCGGCTACAATGAGCAGTTCTTC; CDR3: CASSGTSGYNEQFF; D: TRBD2; size: -; V: TRBV19; J: TRBJ2-1
DNA: TGTGCCAGCAGCTTATCGCCTAGCGGGGGTACCGGGGAGCTGTTTTTT; CDR3: CASSLSPSGGTGELFF; D: TRBD2; size: many; V: TRBV7-3; J: TRBJ2-2
DNA: TGTGCCAGCAGCTTTGGGACGGACCCCACCTACGAGCAGTACTTC; CDR3: CASSFGTDPTYEQYF; D: -; size: many; V: TRBV7-6; J: TRBJ2-7
DNA: TGCAGTGCTAGTGTACGGGGTCTGCTAGATGGCTACACCTTC; CDR3: CSASVRGLLDGYTF; D: -; size: -; V: TRBV20-1; J: TRBJ1-2
DNA: TGTGCCAGCAGCTTATCCGGGACAGGGGTCGAGCAGTACTTC; CDR3: CASSLSGTGVEQYF; D: TRBD1; size: -; V: TRBV7-2; J: TRBJ2-7